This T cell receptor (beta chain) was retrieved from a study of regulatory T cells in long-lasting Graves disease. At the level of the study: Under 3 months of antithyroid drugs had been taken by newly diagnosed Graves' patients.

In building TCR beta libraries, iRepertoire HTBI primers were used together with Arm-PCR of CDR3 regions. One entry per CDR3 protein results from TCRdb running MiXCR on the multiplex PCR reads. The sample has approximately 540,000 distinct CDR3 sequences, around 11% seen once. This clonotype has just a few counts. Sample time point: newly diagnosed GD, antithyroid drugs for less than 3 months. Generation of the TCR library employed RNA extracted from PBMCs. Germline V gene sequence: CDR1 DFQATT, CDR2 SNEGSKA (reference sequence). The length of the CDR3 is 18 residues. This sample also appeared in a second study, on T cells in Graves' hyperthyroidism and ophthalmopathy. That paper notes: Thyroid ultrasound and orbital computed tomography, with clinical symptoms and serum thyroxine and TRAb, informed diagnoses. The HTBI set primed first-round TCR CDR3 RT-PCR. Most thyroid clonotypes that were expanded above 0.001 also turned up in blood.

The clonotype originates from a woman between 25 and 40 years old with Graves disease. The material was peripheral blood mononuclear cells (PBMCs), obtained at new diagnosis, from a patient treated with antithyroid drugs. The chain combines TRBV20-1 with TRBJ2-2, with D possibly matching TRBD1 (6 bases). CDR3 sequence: CSTYELKGTLMDTGELFF. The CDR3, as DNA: TGCAGCACCTACGAACTTAAGGGGACACTGATGGACACCGGGGAGCTGTTTTTT.